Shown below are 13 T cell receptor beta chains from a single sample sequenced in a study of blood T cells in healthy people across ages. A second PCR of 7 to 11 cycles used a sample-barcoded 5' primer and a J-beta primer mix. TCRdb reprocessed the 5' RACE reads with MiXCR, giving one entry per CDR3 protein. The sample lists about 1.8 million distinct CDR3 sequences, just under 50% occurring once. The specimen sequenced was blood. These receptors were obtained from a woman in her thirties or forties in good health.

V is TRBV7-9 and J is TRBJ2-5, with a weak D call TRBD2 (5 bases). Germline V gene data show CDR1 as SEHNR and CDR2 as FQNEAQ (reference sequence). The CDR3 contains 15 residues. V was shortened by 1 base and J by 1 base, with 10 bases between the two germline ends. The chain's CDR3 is CASSLGQRLQETQYF. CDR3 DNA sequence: TGTGCCAGCAGCTTAGGTCAGCGGCTCCAAGAGACCCAGTACTTC.

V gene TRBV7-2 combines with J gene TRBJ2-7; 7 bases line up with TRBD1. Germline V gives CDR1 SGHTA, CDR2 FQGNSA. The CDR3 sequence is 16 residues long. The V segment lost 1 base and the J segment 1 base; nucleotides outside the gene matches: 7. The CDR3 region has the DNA TGTGCCAGCAGCTTAGGGTCCGGGACAGCGTCCTACGAGCAGTACTTC. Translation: CASSLGSGTASYEQYF.

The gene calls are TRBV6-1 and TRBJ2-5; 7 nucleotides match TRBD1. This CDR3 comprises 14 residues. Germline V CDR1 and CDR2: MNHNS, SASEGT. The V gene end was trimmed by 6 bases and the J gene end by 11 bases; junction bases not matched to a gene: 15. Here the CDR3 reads CASRGTDRSNEQYF. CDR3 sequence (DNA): TGTGCCAGCAGGGGGACAGACCGTAGCAATGAGCAGTACTTC.

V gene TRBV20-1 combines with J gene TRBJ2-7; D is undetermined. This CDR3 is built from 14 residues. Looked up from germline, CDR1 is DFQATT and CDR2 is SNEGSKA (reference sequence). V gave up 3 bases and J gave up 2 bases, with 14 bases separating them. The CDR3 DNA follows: TGCAGTGCTAGGGTGGCTAACCCTCCCTACGAGCAGTACTTC. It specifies CSARVANPPYEQYF.

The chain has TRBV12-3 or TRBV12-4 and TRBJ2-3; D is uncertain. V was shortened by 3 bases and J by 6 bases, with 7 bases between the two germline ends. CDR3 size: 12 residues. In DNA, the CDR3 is TGTGCCAGCAGTTTTTTGTGGGATACGCAGTATTTT. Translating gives CASSFLWDTQYF.

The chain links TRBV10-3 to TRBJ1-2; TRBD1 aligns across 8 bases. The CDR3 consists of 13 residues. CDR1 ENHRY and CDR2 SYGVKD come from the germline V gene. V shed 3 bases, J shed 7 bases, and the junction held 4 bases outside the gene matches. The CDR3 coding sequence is TGTGCCATCAGTGATGGACAGGGTAGTGGCTACACCTTC. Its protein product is CAISDGQGSGYTF.

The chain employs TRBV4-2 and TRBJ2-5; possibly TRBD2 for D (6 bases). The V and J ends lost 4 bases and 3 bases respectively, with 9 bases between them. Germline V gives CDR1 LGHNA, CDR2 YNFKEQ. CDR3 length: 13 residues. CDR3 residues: CASSPRGKETQYF. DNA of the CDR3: TGTGCCAGCAGCCCGCGGGGCAAAGAGACCCAGTACTTC.

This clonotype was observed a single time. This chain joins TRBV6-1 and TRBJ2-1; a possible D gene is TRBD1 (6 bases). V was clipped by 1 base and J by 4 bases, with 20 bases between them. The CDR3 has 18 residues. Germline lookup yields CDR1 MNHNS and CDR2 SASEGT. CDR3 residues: CASSEVPPTGEAYNEQFF. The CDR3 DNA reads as TGTGCCAGCAGTGAAGTTCCCCCGACAGGAGAGGCTTACAATGAGCAGTTCTTC.

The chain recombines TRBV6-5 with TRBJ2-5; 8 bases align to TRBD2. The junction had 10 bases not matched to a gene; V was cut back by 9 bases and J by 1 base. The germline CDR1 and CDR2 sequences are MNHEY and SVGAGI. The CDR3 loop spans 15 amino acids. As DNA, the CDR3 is TGTGCCAGTAGAAAAAGCGGGGGCCTCCAAGAGACCCAGTACTTC. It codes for CASRKSGGLQETQYF.

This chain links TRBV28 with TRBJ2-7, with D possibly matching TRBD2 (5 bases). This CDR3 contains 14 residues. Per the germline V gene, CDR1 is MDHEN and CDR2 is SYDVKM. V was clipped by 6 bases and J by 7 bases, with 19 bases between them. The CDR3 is CASSPAYKTGEQYF. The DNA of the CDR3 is TGTGCCAGCAGCCCAGCATACAAGACGGGGGAGCAGTACTTC.

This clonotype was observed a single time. CDR3 sequence reads: CASSVEGRAVRGSATDTQYF. In DNA form, the CDR3 reads TGTGCCAGCAGCGTAGAGGGTCGAGCGGTAAGGGGGAGTGCCACAGATACGCAGTATTTT. The rearrangement uses TRBV9 and TRBJ2-3; possibly TRBD1 for D (6 bases). Looked up from germline, CDR1 is SGDLS and CDR2 is YYNGEE. V gave up 0 bases and J gave up 2 bases, with 25 bases separating them. This CDR3 has 20 amino acids.

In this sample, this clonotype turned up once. The CDR3 DNA is TGCAGTGCTAGGGCGGGAGAGTCTAGCACAGATACGCAGTATTTT. Protein product: CSARAGESSTDTQYF. The chain combines TRBV20-1 with TRBJ2-3; 7 nucleotides line up with TRBD2. Germline CDR1 DFQATT, CDR2 SNEGSKA (reference sequence). The V and J ends lost 3 bases and 0 bases, in that order; junction bases with no gene match: 6. The CDR3 covers 15 residues.

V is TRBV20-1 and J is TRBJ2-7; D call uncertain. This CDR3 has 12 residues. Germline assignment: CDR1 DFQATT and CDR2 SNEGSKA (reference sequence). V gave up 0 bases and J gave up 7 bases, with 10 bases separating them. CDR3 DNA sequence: TGCAGTGCTAGAGAGGGGTCCAATGAGCAGTACTTC. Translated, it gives CSAREGSNEQYF.